Listed below are T cell receptor beta chains from one sample, sequenced in a study of control samples from healthy donors and cancer patients. Assay used: immunoSEQ multiplex PCR; TCRdb lists only in-frame clones, some missing. The sample records around 51,000 clones, 88% being singletons. Input material: PBMCs. The receptors stem from a man in his fifties or sixties with head and neck cancer. CDR3s include the opening cysteine and the closing phenylalanine or tryptophan. D genes are given only for firm matches. A clone size is listed for some rows: how often the clone was seen (once, few, many), or a class if it is expanded.

>TRBJ2-2|NA|TRBD2|TRBV7-6
TGTGCCAGCAGCTTAGACTGGGGGCCGCGTATGAGCGGGAGGGCCAATACCGGGGAGCTGTTTTTT
CASSLDWGPRMSGRANTGELFF
>TRBJ1-6|once|NA|TRBV29-1
TGCAGCGAAGAAGTCTCACCCCTCCACTTT
CSEEVSPLHF
>TRBJ2-7|NA|TRBD2|TRBV28
TGTGCCAGCAGTTTATCCGTTGGACTAGCGGGGACCTACGAGCAGTACTTC
CASSLSVGLAGTYEQYF
>TRBJ2-7|NA|NA|TRBV27
TGTGCCAGCAGTCAGCGTGGGGACCCGAGGTACCAGCAGTACTTC
CASSQRGDPRYQQYF
>TRBJ2-3|NA|TRBD2|TRBV6-2/TRBV6-3
TGTGCCAGCAGTCCGGGACTAGCGGGAGTAGGAACGCAGTATTTT
CASSPGLAGVGTQYF
>TRBJ2-2|NA|TRBD1|TRBV4-3
TGCGCCAGCAGCCCCACCGGGACAGGGGGCGATGTATTATTAGTCCGGGAGCTGTTTTTT
CASSPTGTGGDVLLVRELFF
>TRBJ2-1|NA|NA|TRBV9
TGTGCCAGCAGCGAAACAGGGAGTGGGGGGGACAATGAGCAGTTCTTC
CASSETGSGGDNEQFF
>TRBJ1-5|NA|NA|TRBV7-2
TGTGCCAGCAGCTTAGGGCTGCCCAATCAGCCCCAGCATTTT
CASSLGLPNQPQHF
>TRBJ2-7|NA|NA|TRBV10-2
TGCGCCAGCAGTGAGTCGCCAGCCAACTACGAGCAGTACTTC
CASSESPANYEQYF
>TRBJ2-7|few|NA|TRBV6-5
TGTGCCACCTGCAACCGGGCCACCTACGAGCAGTACTTC
CATCNRATYEQYF
>TRBJ2-3|NA|NA|TRBV4-3
TGCGCCAGCAGCCAAGATTCGAGCACAGATACGCAGTATTTT
CASSQDSSTDTQYF
>TRBJ2-3|NA|NA|TRBV7-9
TGTGCCAGCAGCTCCCTGGGAGGCGGGGGCCGCACAGATACGCAGTATTTT
CASSSLGGGGRTDTQYF
>TRBJ2-6|NA|NA|TRBV19
TGTGCCAGTAGTATAGATCTATGGGGAGGGGGCAACTCTGGGGCCAACGTCCTGACTTTC
CASSIDLWGGGNSGANVLTF
>TRBJ2-1|NA|TRBD1|TRBV5-1
TGCGCCAGCACTCACGGGACAGACTCCTACAATGAGCAGTTCTTC
CASTHGTDSYNEQFF
>TRBJ2-7|NA|TRBD2|TRBV30
TGTGCCTGGAGAGGGCTAGCGGGGGGATCCTACGAGCAGTACTTC
CAWRGLAGGSYEQYF
>TRBJ2-3|once|NA|TRBV3-1/TRBV3-2
TGTGCCAGCAGCCAAGTTTGGGGCACGCAGTATTTT
CASSQVWGTQYF
>TRBJ1-5|NA|NA|TRBV19
TGTGCCAGTAAAGGCCGGGATAGTGGGGCTTGGCAGCCCCAGCATTTT
CASKGRDSGAWQPQHF
>TRBJ2-7|NA|TRBD2|TRBV4-3
TGCGCCAGCAGCCAGCGACTAGCGGGTTCCTACGAGCAGTACTTC
CASSQRLAGSYEQYF
>TRBJ2-2|NA|NA|TRBV6-2/TRBV6-3
TGTGCCAGCAGTTACTTCGGCAGCCCGAACACCGGGGAGCTGTTTTTT
CASSYFGSPNTGELFF
>TRBJ2-3|NA|TRBD2|TRBV9
TGTGCCAGCAGCGGGGGGACTAGCGGACCTCTGGATACGCAGTATTTT
CASSGGTSGPLDTQYF
>TRBJ2-7|NA|TRBD2|TRBV28
TGTGCCAGCAGTGGGACTAGCTACTACGAGCAGTACTTC
CASSGTSYYEQYF
>TRBJ2-5|NA|TRBD2|TRBV7-2
TGTGCCAGTTCTCGGACCGGGGGGAGCTGGGAGACCCAGTACTTC
CASSRTGGSWETQYF
>TRBJ2-5|NA|NA|TRBV11-3
TGTGCCAGCAGCGGGCTCTGGGACGGTGACCAAGAGACCCAGTACTTC
CASSGLWDGDQETQYF
>TRBJ1-3|NA|NA|TRBV6-6
TGTGCCAGCAGTTCCCACAAAGCTTTCTCTGGAAACACCATATATTTT
CASSSHKAFSGNTIYF
>TRBJ2-1|NA|TRBD2|TRBV7-2
TGTGCCAGCAGCTTAGGGACTAGCGGGTACAATGAGCAGTTCTTC
CASSLGTSGYNEQFF
>TRBJ2-7|few|TRBD2|TRBV11-2
TGTGCCAGCAGCCCCTTAGGAAGGGCTAGCGGAAACTACGAGCAGTACTTC
CASSPLGRASGNYEQYF
>TRBJ1-5|NA|NA|TRBV27
TGTGCCAGCAGTTTAACCTTGTTAGACCATCAGCCCCAGCATTTT
CASSLTLLDHQPQHF
>TRBJ2-7|NA|NA|TRBV2
TGTGCCAGCAGTGAAGCGCTTTGGGGTGGGGAGTACTTC
CASSEALWGGEYF
>TRBJ2-7|NA|TRBD1|TRBV12-3/TRBV12-4
TGTGCCACCCACAGGGGCCGCTTGGGCGAGCAGTACTTC
CATHRGRLGEQYF
>TRBJ2-1|NA|TRBD2|TRBV4-1
TGCGCCAGCAGCCAGACTAGCTACTCCTACAATGAGCAGTTCTTC
CASSQTSYSYNEQFF
>TRBJ2-5|NA|NA|TRBV11-2
TGTGCCAGCAGCTTCGAGGACTCTCAAGAGACCCAGTACTTC
CASSFEDSQETQYF
>TRBJ2-7|NA|NA|TRBV7-6
TGTGCCAGCAGCTTAAGGGGGTCCCGTCCCTACGAGCAGTACTTC
CASSLRGSRPYEQYF
>TRBJ2-7|NA|NA|TRBV2
TGTGCCAGCAGTGAAACTTACGGCTCCTACGAGCAGTACTTC
CASSETYGSYEQYF
>TRBJ2-5|NA|TRBD2|TRBV7-2
TGTGCCAGCAGCTTGGCGGGGGGGATCCAAGAGACCCAGTACTTC
CASSLAGGIQETQYF
>TRBJ2-7|NA|NA|TRBV27
TGTGCCAGCAGTCCAACACAGCCGGGATACTACTACGAGCAGTACTTC
CASSPTQPGYYYEQYF
>TRBJ1-2|few|TRBD1|TRBV13
TGTGCCAGCAGCTTCACAGGGGGCAGCGGCTACACCTTC
CASSFTGGSGYTF